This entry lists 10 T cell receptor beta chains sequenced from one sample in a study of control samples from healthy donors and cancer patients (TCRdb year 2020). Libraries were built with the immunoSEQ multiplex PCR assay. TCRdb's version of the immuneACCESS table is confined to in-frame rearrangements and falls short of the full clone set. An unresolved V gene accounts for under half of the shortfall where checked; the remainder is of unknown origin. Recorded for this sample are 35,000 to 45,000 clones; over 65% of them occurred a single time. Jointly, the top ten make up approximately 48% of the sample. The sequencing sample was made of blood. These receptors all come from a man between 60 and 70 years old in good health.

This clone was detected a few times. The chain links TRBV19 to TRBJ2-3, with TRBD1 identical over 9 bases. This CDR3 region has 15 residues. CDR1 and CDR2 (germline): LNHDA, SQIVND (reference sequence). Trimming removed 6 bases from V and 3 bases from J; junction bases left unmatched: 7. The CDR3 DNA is TGTGCCAGTAGCTTAGACAGGGGGGGGACAGATACGCAGTATTTT. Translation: CASSLDRGGTDTQYF.

In nucleotides, the CDR3 is TGTGCCAGCAGTGACCCCCAAAGCACTGAAGCTTTCTTT. As protein: CASSDPQSTEAFF. The genes are TRBV6-1 and TRBJ1-1; D not resolved. V was pared by 3 bases and J by 4 bases, with 9 bases between. The CDR3 runs 13 residues. In germline, CDR1 is MNHNS, CDR2 SASEGT.

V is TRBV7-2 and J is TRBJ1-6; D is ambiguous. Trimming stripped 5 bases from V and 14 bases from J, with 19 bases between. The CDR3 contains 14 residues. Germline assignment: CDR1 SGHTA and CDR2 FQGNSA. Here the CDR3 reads CASSPRSLFASLHF. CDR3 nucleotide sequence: TGTGCCAGCAGCCCTAGGAGCCTCTTCGCATCCCTCCACTTT.

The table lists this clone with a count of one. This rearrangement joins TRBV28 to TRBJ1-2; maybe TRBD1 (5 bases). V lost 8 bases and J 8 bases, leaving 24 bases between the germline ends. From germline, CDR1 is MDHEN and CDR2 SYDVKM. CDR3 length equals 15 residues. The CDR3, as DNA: TGTGCCAGCCCCGAGGGGTCAGGACCTACACACGGCTACACCTTC. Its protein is CASPEGSGPTHGYTF.

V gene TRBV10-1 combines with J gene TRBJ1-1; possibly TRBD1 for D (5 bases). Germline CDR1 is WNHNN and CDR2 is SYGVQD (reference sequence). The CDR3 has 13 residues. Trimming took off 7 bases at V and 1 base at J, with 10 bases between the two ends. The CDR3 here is CASTRGQNTEAFF. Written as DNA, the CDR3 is TGCGCCAGCACCCGAGGACAGAACACTGAAGCTTTCTTT.

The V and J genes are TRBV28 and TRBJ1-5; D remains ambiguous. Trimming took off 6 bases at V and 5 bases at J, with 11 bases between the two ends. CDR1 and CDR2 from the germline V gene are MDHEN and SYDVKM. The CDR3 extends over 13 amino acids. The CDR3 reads CASSSYGHQPQHF. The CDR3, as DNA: TGTGCCAGCAGCTCTTATGGGCATCAGCCCCAGCATTTT.

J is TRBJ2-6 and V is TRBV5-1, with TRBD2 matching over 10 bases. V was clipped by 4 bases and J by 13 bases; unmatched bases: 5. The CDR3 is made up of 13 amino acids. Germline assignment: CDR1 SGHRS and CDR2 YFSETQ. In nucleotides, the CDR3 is TGCGCCAGCAGCGGGGGACTAGCGCGAGTCCTGACTTTC. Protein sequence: CASSGGLARVLTF.

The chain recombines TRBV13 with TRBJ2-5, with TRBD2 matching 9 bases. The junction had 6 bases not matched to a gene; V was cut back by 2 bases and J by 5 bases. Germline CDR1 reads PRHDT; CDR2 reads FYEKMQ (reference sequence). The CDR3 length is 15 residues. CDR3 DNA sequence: TGTGCCAGCAGCTTACCAGCGGGAGGTCGGGAGACCCAGTACTTC. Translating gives CASSLPAGGRETQYF.

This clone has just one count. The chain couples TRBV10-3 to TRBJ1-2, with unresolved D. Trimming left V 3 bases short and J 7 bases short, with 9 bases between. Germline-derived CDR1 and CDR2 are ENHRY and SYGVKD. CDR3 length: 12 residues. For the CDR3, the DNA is TGTGCCATCAGTGAATCGCAGATTGGCTACACCTTC. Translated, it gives CAISESQIGYTF.

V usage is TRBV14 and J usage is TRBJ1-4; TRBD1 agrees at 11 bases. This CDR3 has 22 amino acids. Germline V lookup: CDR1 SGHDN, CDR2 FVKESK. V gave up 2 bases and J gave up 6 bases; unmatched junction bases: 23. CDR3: CASSQRDRGNDLIARVDEKLFF. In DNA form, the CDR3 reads TGTGCCAGCAGCCAACGGGACAGGGGGAATGACCTTATCGCTCGAGTCGATGAAAAACTGTTTTTT.